What follows describes a single T cell receptor beta chain. This clone was observed a few times. Its target antigen remains unknown. Within one base of it there is no much larger clone, and no base qualities were kept. The trim is 3 bases for V and 2 bases for J, with a gap of 9 bases between the germline ends. The cysteine opens and the phenylalanine closes a CDR3 of 14 amino acids. Only the CDR3 DNA stays, 42 bases, in frame from base 1. Based on the germline V gene, the CDR1 and CDR2 sequences are MDHEN and SYDVKM. Each donor gave one peripheral blood draw, averaging roughly 100 mL, which was collected into heparinised tubes. A BD FACSAria II and a panel including CD45RO, CCR7, CD25, CD127, CD95 and CD27 were used to sort naive, central memory, regulatory and stem cell-like memory CD4+ T cells. Purity was above 95% for every sorted population. PBMCs were separated immediately by Lymphoprep density gradient centrifugation and were stained directly, without being cultured. So that batch effects would be minimized, each experiment stained and sorted samples in pairs, pairing one healthy donor with one patient.

This sample was included in a study of beta chain features in type 1 diabetes (dated by TCRdb to 2016 to 2018). Some background on the complete study: Patients and healthy donors did not differ in mean age, gender distribution, total cell number or subset yield. A total of approximately 110,000,000 sorted cells were examined across all samples, and a strong correlation was observed between cell number per subset and RNA yield. Naive and central memory subsets were obtained from all 28 donors, but regulatory and stem cell-like memory subsets were isolated from only 8 patients and about 8 healthy donors. The study compared TCRB repertoires of sorted circulating CD4+ T cell subsets between recently diagnosed type 1 diabetes patients and matched healthy donors.

The High Capacity cDNA Reverse Transcription Kit was used to reverse transcribe all of the isolated RNA, meaning that expressed TCRB transcripts were what got sequenced. Naive, central memory and regulatory T cell samples underwent deep immunoSEQ sequencing, averaging around 4 million total reads per sample. Sorted cells were lysed in RLT buffer, and RNA was extracted using DNase-treated RNeasy Micro or Mini kits according to cell number. To prevent cross-contamination, each cell subset was processed individually, whereas patient and healthy donor samples were processed jointly. TCRB sequences were amplified from cDNA with the immunoSEQ multiplex PCR, producing 87-bp fragments spanning the CDR3 region. Amplicons were sequenced on the Illumina HiSeq platform. Concerning the study's data processing: PCR bias was corrected computationally using synthetic template baselines, and reads within Hamming distance 2 were collapsed, with unmergeable singletons discarded. Reads were aligned to IMGT to assign V, D and J genes, CDR3 length, and insertions or deletions at six rearrangement sites. Within each subset, clonotype counts were normalized to sorted cell number, after which true diversity and Gini coefficients were computed with the tcR R package. Repertoire sharing was quantified using the overlap coefficient calculated on TCRB nucleotide sequences. Out-of-frame TCRB sequences from naive cells were analyzed to stand in for the pre-selection repertoire. Here the immuneACCESS table is served through TCRdb, limited to in-frame sequences with V and J called. Missing clones are a known gap in these copies; in checked studies unresolved V genes cover under half, and the rest lacks a known reason. That table supplies the V and J calls and clone size; D and trimming were determined from the DNA. The sample data list hundreds of thousands of clones, and 15% of these were observed just once. 0.015% of the sample belongs to the ten largest clones.

Overall study results and their limits: In all four CD4+ subsets, TCRB CDR3 length was moderately but significantly shorter in type 1 diabetes patients. Only small numbers of individuals were included in the HLA sub-analyses, which left unresolved whether HLA type had any influence on TCRB rearrangement. Fewer insertions and more nucleotide deletions at VDJ recombination sites were observed in patients with type 1 diabetes, implying thymic rearrangement abnormalities. The naive, central memory and regulatory TCRB repertoires appeared to resemble one another more closely among patients than among healthy donors. Because cDNA rather than genomic DNA was sequenced, highly expressing activated cells could have been over-represented, although no difference in activation and CD3 levels was found between groups. Shorter templates might have been favored by PCR, but patient and control samples were amplified and corrected together, so both groups would have been affected equally by any skew.

This TCR was recovered from a man aged 18 to 29 with type 1 diabetes. Sequencing was carried out using naive CD4+ T cells from blood. What this sample's cell subset or site label stands for: true naive CD4+ T cells. This chain is built from TRBV28 and TRBJ2-3; the D gene cannot be resolved reliably. The DNA reads TGTGCCAGCAGTTTCAGTCCAAACACAGATACGCAGTATTTT. This encodes CASSFSPNTDTQYF. When the CDR3 is completed using the reference TRBV28 and TRBJ2-3 genes on either side, the full variable domain is DVKVTQSSRYLVKRTGEKVFLECVQDMDHENMFWYRQDPGLGLRLIYFSYDVKMKEKGDIPEGYSVSREKKERFSLILESASTNQTSMYLCASSFSPNTDTQYFGPGTRLTVL.